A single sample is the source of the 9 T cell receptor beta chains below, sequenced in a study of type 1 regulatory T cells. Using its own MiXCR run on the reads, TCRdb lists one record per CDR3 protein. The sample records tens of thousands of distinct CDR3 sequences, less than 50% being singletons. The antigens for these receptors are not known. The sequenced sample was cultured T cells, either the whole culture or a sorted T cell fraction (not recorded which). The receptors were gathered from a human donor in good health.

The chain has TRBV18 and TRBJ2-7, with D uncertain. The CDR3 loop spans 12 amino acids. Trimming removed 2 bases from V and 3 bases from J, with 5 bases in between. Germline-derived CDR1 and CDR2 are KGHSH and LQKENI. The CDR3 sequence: CASSPGRYEQYF. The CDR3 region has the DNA TGTGCCAGCTCACCAGGGCGCTACGAGCAGTACTTC.

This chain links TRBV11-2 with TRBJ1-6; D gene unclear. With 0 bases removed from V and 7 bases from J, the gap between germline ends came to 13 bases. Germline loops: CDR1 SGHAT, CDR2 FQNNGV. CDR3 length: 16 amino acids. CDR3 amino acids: CASSLENAVGNSPLHF. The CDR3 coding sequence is TGTGCCAGCAGCTTAGAAAATGCGGTCGGAAATTCACCCCTCCACTTT.

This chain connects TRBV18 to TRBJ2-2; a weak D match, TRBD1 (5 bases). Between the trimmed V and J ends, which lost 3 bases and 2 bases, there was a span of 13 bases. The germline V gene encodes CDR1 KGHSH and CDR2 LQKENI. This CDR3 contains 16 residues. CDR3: CASSPQGDLNTGELFF. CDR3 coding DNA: TGTGCCAGCTCACCTCAAGGGGATTTAAACACCGGGGAGCTGTTTTTT. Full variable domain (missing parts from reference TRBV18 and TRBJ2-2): NAGVMQNPRHLVRRRGQEARLRCSPMKGHSHVYWYRQLPEEGLKFMVYLQKENIIDESGMPKERFSAEFPKEGPSILRIQQVVRGDSAAYFCASSPQGDLNTGELFFGEGSRLTVL.

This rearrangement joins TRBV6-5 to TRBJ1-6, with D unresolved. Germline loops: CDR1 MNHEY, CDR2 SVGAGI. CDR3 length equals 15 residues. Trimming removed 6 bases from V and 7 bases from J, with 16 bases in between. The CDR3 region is CASSSLRMGNSPLHF. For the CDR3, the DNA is TGTGCCAGCAGCTCCCTCCGAATGGGAAATTCACCCCTCCACTTT.

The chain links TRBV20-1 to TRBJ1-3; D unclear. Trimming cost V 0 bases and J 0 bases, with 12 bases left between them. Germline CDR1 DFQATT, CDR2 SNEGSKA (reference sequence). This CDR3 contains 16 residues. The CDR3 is CSARDLKLPSGNTIYF. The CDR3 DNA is TGCAGTGCTAGAGATCTGAAGCTGCCCTCTGGAAACACCATATATTTT.

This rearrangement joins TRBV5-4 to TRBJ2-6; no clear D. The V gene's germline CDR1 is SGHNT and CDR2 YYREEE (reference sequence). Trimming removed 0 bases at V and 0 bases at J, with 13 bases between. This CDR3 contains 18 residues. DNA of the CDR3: TGTGCCAGCAGCTTGGGCCAAGCCCTTGACTCTGGGGCCAACGTCCTGACTTTC. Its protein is CASSLGQALDSGANVLTF. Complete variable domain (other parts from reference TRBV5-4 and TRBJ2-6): ETGVTQSPTHLIKTRGQQVTLRCSSQSGHNTVSWYQQALGQGPQFIFQYYREEENGRGNFPPRFSGLQFPNYSSELNVNALELDDSALYLCASSLGQALDSGANVLTFGAGSRLTVL.

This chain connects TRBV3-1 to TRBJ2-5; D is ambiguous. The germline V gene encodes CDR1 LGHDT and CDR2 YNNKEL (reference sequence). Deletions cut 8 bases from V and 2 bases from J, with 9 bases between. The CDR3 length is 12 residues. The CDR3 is CASSALQETQYF. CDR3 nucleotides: TGTGCCAGCTCGGCGCTGCAAGAGACCCAGTACTTC.

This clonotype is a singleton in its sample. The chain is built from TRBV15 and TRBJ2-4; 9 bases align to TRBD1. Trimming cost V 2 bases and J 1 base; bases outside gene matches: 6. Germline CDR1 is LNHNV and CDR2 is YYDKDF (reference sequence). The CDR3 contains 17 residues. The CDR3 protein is CATSRRGTGMAKNIQYF. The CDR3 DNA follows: TGTGCCACCAGCAGAAGGGGGACAGGGATGGCCAAAAACATTCAGTACTTC. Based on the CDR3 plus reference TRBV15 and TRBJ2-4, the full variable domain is DAMVIQNPRYQVTQFGKPVTLSCSQTLNHNVMYWYQQKSSQAPKLLFHYYDKDFNNEADTPDNFQSRRPNTSFCFLDIRSPGLGDTAMYLCATSRRGTGMAKNIQYFGAGTRLSVL.

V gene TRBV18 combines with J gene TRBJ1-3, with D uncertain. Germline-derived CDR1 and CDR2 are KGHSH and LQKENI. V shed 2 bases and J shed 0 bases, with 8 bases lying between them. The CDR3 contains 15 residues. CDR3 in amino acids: CASSPTRLSGNTIYF. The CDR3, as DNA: TGTGCCAGCTCACCAACACGGCTCTCTGGAAACACCATATATTTT. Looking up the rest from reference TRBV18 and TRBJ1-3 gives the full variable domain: NAGVMQNPRHLVRRRGQEARLRCSPMKGHSHVYWYRQLPEEGLKFMVYLQKENIIDESGMPKERFSAEFPKEGPSILRIQQVVRGDSAAYFCASSPTRLSGNTIYFGEGSWLTVV.